The present T cell receptor (beta chain) was sequenced within a study of blood T cell repertoires in COVID-19. About the research overall: In each case, the material was cDNA or gDNA derived from T cells, B-cell-depleted T cells, or PBMCs.

The germline V gene encodes CDR1 MNHEY and CDR2 SVGAGI. Trimming took 4 bases from V and 14 from J; bases not matched to a gene: 7. The CDR3 covers 14 residues. TCRdb's copy holds only in-frame clones and misses some; the assay was immunoSEQ multiplex PCR. The profile covers 450,000 to 500,000 clones, with approximately 85% appearing a single time and about 3% taken by the ten largest. A few counts support this clone. Input material: peripheral blood. The source is a human donor in a cohort sampled during active COVID-19. V is TRBV6-5 and J is TRBJ1-6, with 11 nucleotides matching TRBD1. CDR3 nucleotide sequence: TGTGCCAGCAGTTGGACAGGGGGCTGGAGGGCCCTCCACTTT. Translation: CASSWTGGWRALHF.